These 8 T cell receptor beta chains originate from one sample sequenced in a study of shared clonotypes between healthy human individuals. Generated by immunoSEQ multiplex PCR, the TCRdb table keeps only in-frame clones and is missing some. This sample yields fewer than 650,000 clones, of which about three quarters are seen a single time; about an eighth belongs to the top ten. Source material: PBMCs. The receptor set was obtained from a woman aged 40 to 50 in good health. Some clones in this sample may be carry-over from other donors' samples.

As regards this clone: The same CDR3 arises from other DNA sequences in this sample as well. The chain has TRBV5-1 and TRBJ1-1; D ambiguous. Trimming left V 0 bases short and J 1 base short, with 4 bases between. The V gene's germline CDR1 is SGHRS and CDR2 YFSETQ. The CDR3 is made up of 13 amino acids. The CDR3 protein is CASSLDSNTEAFF. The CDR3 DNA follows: TGCGCCAGCAGCTTGGACTCGAACACTGAAGCTTTCTTT.

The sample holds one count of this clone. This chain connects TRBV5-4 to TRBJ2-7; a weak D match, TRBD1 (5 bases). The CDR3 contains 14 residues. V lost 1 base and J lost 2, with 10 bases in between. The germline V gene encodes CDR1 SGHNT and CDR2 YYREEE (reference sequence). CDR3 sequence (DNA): TGTGCCAGCAGCTTGAGGGGAAATACCTACGAGCAGTACTTC. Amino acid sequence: CASSLRGNTYEQYF.

The CDR3 sequence: CASSRSPLYEQYF. In DNA form, the CDR3 reads TGTGCCAGCAGTAGAAGTCCGCTCTACGAGCAGTACTTC. The V gene is TRBV6-1, the J gene TRBJ2-5; D is undetermined. The J call could be wrong; TRBJ2-7 is a better fit for the DNA end. This CDR3 region has 13 residues. Germline V gives CDR1 MNHNS, CDR2 SASEGT.

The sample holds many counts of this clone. The CDR3 protein is CASSLNRGANEKLFF. CDR3 nucleotide sequence: TGTGCCAGCAGCTTAAACAGGGGCGCAAATGAAAAACTGTTTTTT. V usage is TRBV11-2 and J usage is TRBJ1-4; 7 bases are shared with TRBD1. Germline CDR1 is SGHAT and CDR2 is FQNNGV. This CDR3 is built from 15 residues. V lost 2 bases, J lost 5 bases, and 5 bases stayed unmatched.

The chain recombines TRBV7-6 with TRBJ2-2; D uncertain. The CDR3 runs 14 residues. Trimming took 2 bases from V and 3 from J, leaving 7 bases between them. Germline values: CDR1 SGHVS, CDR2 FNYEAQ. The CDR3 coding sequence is TGTGCCAGCAGCTTAATTCTAGACACCGGGGAGCTGTTTTTT. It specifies CASSLILDTGELFF.

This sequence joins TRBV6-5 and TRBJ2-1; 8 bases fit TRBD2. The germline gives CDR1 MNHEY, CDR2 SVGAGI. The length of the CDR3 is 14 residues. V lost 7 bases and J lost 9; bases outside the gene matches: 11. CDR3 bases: TGTGCCAGCACTCGGGACCCCGGGGGGGGTGAGCAGTTCTTC. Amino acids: CASTRDPGGGEQFF.

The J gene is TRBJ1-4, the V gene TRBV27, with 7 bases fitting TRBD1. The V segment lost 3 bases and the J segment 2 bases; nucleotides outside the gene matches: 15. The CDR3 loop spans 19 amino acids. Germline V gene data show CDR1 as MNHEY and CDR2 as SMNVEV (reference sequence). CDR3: CASSLPGTGEGETNEKLFF. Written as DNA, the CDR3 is TGTGCCAGCAGTTTGCCGGGAACAGGGGAGGGCGAGACTAATGAAAAACTGTTTTTT.

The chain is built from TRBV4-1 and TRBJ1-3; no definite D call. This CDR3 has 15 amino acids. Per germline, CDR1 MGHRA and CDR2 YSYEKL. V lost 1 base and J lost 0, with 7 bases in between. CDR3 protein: CASSQGLGSGNTIYF. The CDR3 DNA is TGCGCCAGCAGCCAAGGGCTAGGCTCTGGAAACACCATATATTTT.